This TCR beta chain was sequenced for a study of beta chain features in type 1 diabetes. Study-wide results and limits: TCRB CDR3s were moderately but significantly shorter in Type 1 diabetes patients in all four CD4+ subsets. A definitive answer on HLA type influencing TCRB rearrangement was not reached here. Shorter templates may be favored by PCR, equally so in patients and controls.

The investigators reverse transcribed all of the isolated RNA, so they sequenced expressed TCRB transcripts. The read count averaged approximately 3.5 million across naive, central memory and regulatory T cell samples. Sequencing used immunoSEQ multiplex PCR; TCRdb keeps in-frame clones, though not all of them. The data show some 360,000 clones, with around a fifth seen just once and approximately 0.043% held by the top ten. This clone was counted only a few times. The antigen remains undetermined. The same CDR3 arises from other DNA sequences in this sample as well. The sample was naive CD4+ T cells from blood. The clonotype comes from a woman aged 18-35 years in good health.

CDR3 loop: CAWSGTGNYGYTF. The CDR3 DNA reads TGTGCCTGGAGTGGGACAGGGAACTATGGCTACACCTTC. The chain has TRBV30 and TRBJ1-2, with 8 bases aligning to TRBD1. V dropped 1 base and J dropped 2; count of bases not matched to a gene: 0. Germline V CDR1 and CDR2: GTSNPN, SVGIG (reference sequence). The CDR3 covers 13 residues. Full variable domain (outside the CDR3, taken from reference TRBV30 and TRBJ1-2): SQTIHQWPATLVQPVGSPLSLECTVEGTSNPNLYWYRQAAGRGLQLLFYSVGIGQISSEVPQNLSASRPQDRQFILSSKKLLLSDSGFYLCAWSGTGNYGYTFGSGTRLTVV.